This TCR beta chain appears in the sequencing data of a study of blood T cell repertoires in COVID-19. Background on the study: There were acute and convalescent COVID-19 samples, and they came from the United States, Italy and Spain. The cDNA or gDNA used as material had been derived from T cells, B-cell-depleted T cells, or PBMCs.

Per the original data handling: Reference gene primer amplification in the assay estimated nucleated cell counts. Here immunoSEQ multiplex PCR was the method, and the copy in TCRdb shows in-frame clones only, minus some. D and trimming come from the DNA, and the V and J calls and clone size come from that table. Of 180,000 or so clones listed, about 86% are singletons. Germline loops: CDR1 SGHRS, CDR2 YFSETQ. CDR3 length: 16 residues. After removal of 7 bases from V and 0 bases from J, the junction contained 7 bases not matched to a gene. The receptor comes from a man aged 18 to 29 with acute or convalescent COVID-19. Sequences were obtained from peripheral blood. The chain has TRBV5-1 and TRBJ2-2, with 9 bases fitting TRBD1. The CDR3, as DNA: TGCGCCAGCGGCGGACAGGGGAGGGCGAACACCGGGGAGCTGTTTTTT. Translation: CASGGQGRANTGELFF.